This T cell receptor (beta chain) is from a study of T cell repertoires in cytomegalovirus infection. Study details: Use of recently identified HLA-C-restricted and well-studied HLA-B-restricted CMV epitopes was part of the study. In public TCR beta signatures, there were indications of both CMV infection and matching HLA type. The study, taken as a whole, reports: Identification of carriers of CMV plus the relevant HLA was achieved through cumulative public TCR beta family frequency.

TCRdb recomputed calls from the reads with MiXCR, one row per CDR3 protein. Altogether 450,000 to 650,000 distinct CDR3 sequences are present, around two fifths being singletons, with the ten largest covering about 48%. CDR1 and CDR2 (germline): SGHTA, FQGNSA. There are 16 residues in the CDR3. With 5 bases clipped from V and 8 bases from J, the junction kept 10 bases outside the gene matches. Turning to this clonotype: Its target is not known.

The rearrangement links TRBV7-2 to TRBJ2-4; TRBD2 matches 12 bases. Source: cultured PBMCs, taken from culture after CMV antigen stimulation. The sequence came from a human donor in good health (CMV status not recorded). Some clones in this sample may be carry-over from other donors' samples. CDR3 residues: CASSITLAGGVDIQYF. CDR3 in DNA: TGTGCCAGCAGCATAACACTAGCGGGAGGTGTGGACATTCAGTACTTC.